This entry lists 27 T cell receptor beta chains sequenced from one sample in a study of T cell responses to AZD1222 COVID-19 vaccine. Sequencing used immunoSEQ multiplex PCR; TCRdb keeps in-frame clones, though not all of them. Of 70,000 to 80,000 clones in the sample, roughly 80% were seen once. The starting material was peripheral blood, obtained 28 days after the second AZD1222 dose. The receptors stem from an adult who received the AZD1222 COVID-19 vaccine.

The chain couples TRBV30 to TRBJ2-3; 7 nucleotides agree with TRBD1. The CDR3 runs to 12 residues. Germline V gene sequence: CDR1 GTSNPN, CDR2 SVGIG (reference sequence). V dropped 2 bases and J dropped 12; count of bases not matched to a gene: 8. The CDR3 DNA reads TGTGCCTGGAGTTTGAAGGGGGCAGGACAGTATTTT. Its protein is CAWSLKGAGQYF.

The chain couples TRBV27 to TRBJ2-1, with D perhaps TRBD2 (7 bases). V was cut by 10 bases and J by 10 bases, with 17 bases left in between. Germline CDR1 is MNHEY and CDR2 is SMNVEV (reference sequence). This CDR3 has 12 residues. CDR3 DNA sequence: TGTGCCACCCGCACGGGGGGCGCGGAGCAGTTCTTC. Protein: CATRTGGAEQFF.

This chain joins TRBV28 and TRBJ1-1, with D perhaps TRBD1 (5 bases). The CDR3 covers 15 residues. V was pared by 6 bases and J by 4 bases, with 18 bases between. Germline loops: CDR1 MDHEN, CDR2 SYDVKM. The CDR3 sequence is CASSRGGSRGTEAFF. The CDR3 bases are TGTGCCAGCAGCAGAGGTGGGTCAAGGGGCACTGAAGCTTTCTTT.

The rearrangement uses TRBV7-6 and TRBJ2-7; TRBD2 matches 8 bases. Germline V gene sequence: CDR1 SGHVS, CDR2 FNYEAQ. This CDR3 comprises 15 residues. V was clipped by 6 bases and J by 6 bases; unmatched bases: 13. In DNA, the CDR3 is TGTGCCAGCAGTCCAGCCGATGTTGCGGGAGGCGAGCAGTACTTC. Its protein product is CASSPADVAGGEQYF.

The table lists this clone with a few counts. The genes are TRBV5-6 and TRBJ2-2, with D unclear. Germline CDR1 reads SGHDT; CDR2 reads YYEEEE. The V gene lost 4 bases and the J gene lost 3 bases, with 13 bases spanning the gap. The CDR3 is 15 amino acids. The CDR3 DNA follows: TGTGCCAGCAGCCTCCGCCTAGATCACACCGGGGAGCTGTTTTTT. This codes for CASSLRLDHTGELFF.

To note about this clone: This sample includes further DNA sequences coding for the same CDR3. This CDR3 is CASSPLGAGGYTF. Here the CDR3 DNA reads TGTGCCAGCAGCCCGTTGGGGGCGGGCGGCTACACCTTC. This chain uses TRBV3-1 (or the pseudogene TRBV3-2) with TRBJ1-2; a weak D match, TRBD1 (6 bases). The germline V and J ends were trimmed by 4 bases and 8 bases, with 14 bases remaining between them. CDR3 size: 13 residues. Germline V gene sequence: CDR1 LGHDT, CDR2 YNNKEL (reference sequence).

This clone was detected only once. The CDR3 loop is CASSFRIGGLGQPQHF. In nucleotides, the CDR3 is TGTGCCAGCAGCTTTAGGATCGGGGGATTGGGTCAGCCCCAGCATTTT. The chain recombines TRBV5-8 with TRBJ1-5, with D tentatively TRBD1 (5 bases). Trimming removed 2 bases at V and 6 bases at J, with 18 bases between. The CDR3 totals 16 residues. Germline V gives CDR1 SGHTS, CDR2 YDEGEE. The full variable domain, with the rest looked up from reference TRBV5-8 and TRBJ1-5, is EAGVTQSPTHLIKTRGQQATLRCSPISGHTSVYWYQQALGLGLQFLLWYDEGEERNRGNFPPRFSGRQFPNYSSELNVNALELEDSALYLCASSFRIGGLGQPQHFGDGTRLSIL.

This chain joins TRBV5-6 and TRBJ2-1; D is unresolved. V lost 0 bases to trimming and J lost 6 bases, with 7 bases between them. CDR1 is SGHDT and CDR2 is YYEEEE in the germline V gene. The CDR3 sequence is 13 residues long. The CDR3 DNA follows: TGTGCCAGCAGCTTGGACTCGCCCAATGAGCAGTTCTTC. As protein: CASSLDSPNEQFF.

This clone occurred a few times. The rearrangement joins TRBV9 to TRBJ2-3; 8 nucleotides line up with TRBD1. This CDR3 has 15 residues. Germline V gives CDR1 SGDLS, CDR2 YYNGEE. V lost 4 bases, J lost 2 bases, and 6 bases stayed unmatched. This CDR3 is CASSNRDRNTDTQYF. CDR3 DNA sequence: TGTGCCAGCAGCAACCGGGACAGGAACACAGATACGCAGTATTTT.

Comments on this clone: This specimen includes other DNA sequences encoding the same CDR3. The J gene is TRBJ2-7, the V gene TRBV19; maybe TRBD2 (5 bases). In germline, CDR1 is LNHDA, CDR2 SQIVND (reference sequence). V shed 4 bases and J shed 3 bases, with 10 bases lying between them. CDR3 length: 13 residues. CDR3 loop: CASSTGLSYEQYF. The DNA for the CDR3 is TGTGCCAGTAGTACCGGACTTAGCTACGAGCAGTACTTC.

This clone was recorded a few times. V is TRBV2 and J is TRBJ1-3; TRBD1 is a possible D gene (5 bases). V was pared by 10 bases and J by 0 bases, with 13 bases between. The CDR3 runs to 14 residues. CDR1 SNHLY and CDR2 FYNNEI come from the germline V gene. The CDR3 region has the DNA TGTGCCACCGAAACAGGAGACTCTGGAAACACCATATATTTT. This translates into CATETGDSGNTIYF.

The gene calls are TRBV28 and TRBJ1-4, with D unresolved. Germline CDR1 and CDR2: MDHEN and SYDVKM. This CDR3 has 16 amino acids. V was clipped by 6 bases and J by 4 bases, with 18 bases between them. The CDR3: CASSPGVTTNNEKLFF. DNA for the CDR3: TGTGCCAGCAGCCCCGGCGTGACGACCAATAATGAAAAACTGTTTTTT.

The rearrangement joins TRBV6-5 to TRBJ1-4, with a weak D call TRBD1 (6 bases). The germline V gene encodes CDR1 MNHEY and CDR2 SVGAGI. Between the trimmed V and J ends, which lost 6 bases and 4 bases, there was a span of 15 bases. This CDR3 is built from 15 residues. The CDR3 coding sequence is TGTGCCAGCAGCTTTGCGGACAGAGTTAATGAAAAACTGTTTTTT. It codes for CASSFADRVNEKLFF.

The CDR3 region has the DNA TGTGCCAGCAGTCCAAGGTCCTACAAAGCTTTCTTT. This gives the protein CASSPRSYKAFF. V and J are TRBV12-3 or TRBV12-4 and TRBJ1-1; D remains unclear. The CDR3 runs 12 residues. Trimming stripped 5 bases from V and 9 bases from J, with 13 bases between.

The gene calls are TRBV6-1 and TRBJ2-1, with TRBD2 identical over 10 bases. The junction had 11 bases not matched to a gene; V was cut back by 1 base and J by 5 bases. Germline V gives CDR1 MNHNS, CDR2 SASEGT. The length of the CDR3 is 18 residues. CDR3 protein: CASSEGGYSGRFNNEQFF. The DNA for the CDR3 is TGTGCCAGCAGTGAAGGAGGGTATAGCGGGAGGTTCAACAATGAGCAGTTCTTC.

The J gene is TRBJ2-7, the V gene TRBV11-2, with TRBD2 identical over 10 bases. Germline CDR1 is SGHAT and CDR2 is FQNNGV. Trimming removed 2 bases from V and 12 bases from J; junction bases left unmatched: 10. This CDR3 is built from 14 residues. CDR3 amino acids: CASSLQGASGSAYF. CDR3 DNA sequence: TGTGCCAGCAGCTTACAGGGCGCTAGCGGGAGTGCGTACTTC.

This sequence joins TRBV27 and TRBJ1-2, with D unresolved. The germline gives CDR1 MNHEY, CDR2 SMNVEV (reference sequence). With 0 bases removed from V and 0 bases from J, the gap between germline ends came to 11 bases. The CDR3 extends over 16 amino acids. CDR3 region: CASSLSRDPANYGYTF. The CDR3 DNA is TGTGCCAGCAGTTTATCACGGGATCCAGCTAACTATGGCTACACCTTC.

The chain has TRBV2 and TRBJ2-5, with D possibly being TRBD1 (6 bases). With 6 bases removed from V and 5 bases from J, the gap between germline ends came to 16 bases. There are 14 residues in the CDR3. Germline CDR1 and CDR2: SNHLY and FYNNEI. CDR3 sequence (DNA): TGTGCCAGCAGCCGGGACACGGTTGGGGAGACCCAGTACTTC. Translating it yields CASSRDTVGETQYF.

This clone has just a few counts. Other DNA sequences of this sample code for an identical CDR3. The chain carries TRBV12-3 or TRBV12-4 and TRBJ1-5; possible D gene TRBD1, 5 bases. The CDR3 contains 13 residues. V dropped 1 base and J dropped 6 bases, with 7 bases sitting between them. Here the CDR3 reads CASSLGGGQPQHF. CDR3 bases: TGTGCCAGCAGTTTAGGCGGGGGTCAGCCCCAGCATTTT.

The CDR3 DNA sequence: TGTGCCAGCAGAACCGACAGGAATAATGAAAAACTGTTTTTT. Translation: CASRTDRNNEKLFF. The gene calls are TRBV5-5 and TRBJ1-4; D perhaps matches TRBD1 (6 bases). Germline assignment: CDR1 SGHKS and CDR2 YYEKEE (reference sequence). The CDR3 covers 14 residues. Trimming stripped 5 bases from V and 4 bases from J, with 12 bases between.

This clone was counted between two and nine times. This chain links TRBV28 with TRBJ2-7, with D hard to call. This CDR3 comprises 13 residues. The ends were cut back, 4 bases at V and 3 bases at J, with 10 bases in the middle. The germline CDR1 and CDR2 sequences are MDHEN and SYDVKM. The CDR3 sequence: CASSSQPIYEQYF. CDR3 DNA sequence: TGTGCCAGCAGTTCACAGCCCATCTACGAGCAGTACTTC.

The chain links TRBV30 to TRBJ2-2; 9 nucleotides line up with TRBD1. Germline V gene lookup returns CDR1 GTSNPN and CDR2 SVGIG (reference sequence). This CDR3 comprises 15 residues. Losses at the gene ends were 4 bases for V and 7 bases for J; bases not matched to a gene: 10. As DNA, the CDR3 is TGTGCCTGGATGGACAGGGGAGGGCTGAGCGGGGAGCTGTTTTTT. Protein product: CAWMDRGGLSGELFF.

This clone was recorded only once. The CDR3 DNA follows: TGCGCCAGCAGCCCCGGGACAGGGGGCAAGATGGGCTACACCTTC. This sequence encodes CASSPGTGGKMGYTF. V and J are TRBV5-1 and TRBJ1-2; 12 bases align to TRBD1. Trimming took 4 bases from V and 8 from J; bases not matched to a gene: 9. In germline, CDR1 is SGHRS, CDR2 YFSETQ. The CDR3 runs 15 residues.

V gene TRBV7-9 combines with J gene TRBJ1-3, with D uncertain. Germline values: CDR1 SEHNR, CDR2 FQNEAQ (reference sequence). The ends were cut back, 1 base at V and 0 bases at J, with 4 bases in the middle. The CDR3 contains 14 residues. CDR3 sequence reads: CASSLGSSGNTIYF. CDR3 nucleotides: TGTGCCAGCAGCTTAGGGAGCTCTGGAAACACCATATATTTT.

The chain links TRBV19 to TRBJ2-3, with a tentative D call TRBD1 (6 bases). Germline CDR1 is LNHDA and CDR2 is SQIVND (reference sequence). The CDR3 extends over 14 amino acids. V lost 8 bases to trimming and J lost 1 base, with 13 bases between them. This CDR3 reads CASVQGGGTDTQYF. DNA for the CDR3: TGTGCCAGTGTACAGGGTGGGGGCACAGATACGCAGTATTTT.

This clone is labeled medium-sized. The chain recombines TRBV3-1 (or the pseudogene TRBV3-2) with TRBJ2-5; a possible D gene is TRBD1 (6 bases). V was pared by 2 bases and J by 6 bases, with 19 bases between. This CDR3 is 16 amino acids long. From germline, CDR1 is LGHDT and CDR2 YNNKEL (reference sequence). CDR3 nucleotide sequence: TGTGCCAGCAGCCAATTTACAGGGCGGTCGGGAAAGACCCAGTACTTC. It codes for CASSQFTGRSGKTQYF.

This clone has a handful of counts. In nucleotides, the CDR3 is TGTGCCAGTAGTCTAACGTCCTTTCAAGAGACCCAGTACTTC. It yields the protein CASSLTSFQETQYF. This chain connects TRBV19 to TRBJ2-5, with no clear D. Deletions cut 5 bases from V and 2 bases from J, with 12 bases between. This CDR3 is 14 amino acids long. Germline V CDR1 and CDR2: LNHDA, SQIVND (reference sequence).